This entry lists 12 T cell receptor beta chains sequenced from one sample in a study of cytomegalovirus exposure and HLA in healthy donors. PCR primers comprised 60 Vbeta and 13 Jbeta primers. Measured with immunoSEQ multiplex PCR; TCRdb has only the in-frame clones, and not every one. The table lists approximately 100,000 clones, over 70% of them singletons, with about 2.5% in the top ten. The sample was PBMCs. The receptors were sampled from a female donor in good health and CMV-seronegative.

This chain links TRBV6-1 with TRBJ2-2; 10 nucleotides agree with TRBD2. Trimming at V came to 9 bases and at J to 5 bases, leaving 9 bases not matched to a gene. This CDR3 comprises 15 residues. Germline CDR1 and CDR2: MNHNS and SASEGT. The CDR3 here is CASPLAGGGTGELFF. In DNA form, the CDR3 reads TGTGCCAGTCCCTTAGCGGGAGGCGGTACCGGGGAGCTGTTTTTT.

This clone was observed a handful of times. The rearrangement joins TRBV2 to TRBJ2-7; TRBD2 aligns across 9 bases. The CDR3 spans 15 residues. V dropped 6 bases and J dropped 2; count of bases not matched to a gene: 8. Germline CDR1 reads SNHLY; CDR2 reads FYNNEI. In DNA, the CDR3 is TGTGCCAGCAGGCGCGGACTAGCGCCGACCTACGAGCAGTACTTC. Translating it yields CASRRGLAPTYEQYF.

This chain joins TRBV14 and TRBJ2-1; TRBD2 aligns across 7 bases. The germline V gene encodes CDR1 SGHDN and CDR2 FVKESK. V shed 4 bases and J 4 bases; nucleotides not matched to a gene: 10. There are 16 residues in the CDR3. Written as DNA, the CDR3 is TGTGCCAGCAGCCGAAGCGGCGGGAGAGCGTACAATGAGCAGTTCTTC. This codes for CASSRSGGRAYNEQFF. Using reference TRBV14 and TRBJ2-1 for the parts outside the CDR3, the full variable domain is EAGVTQFPSHSVIEKGQTVTLRCDPISGHDNLYWYRRVMGKEIKFLLHFVKESKQDESGMPNNRFLAERTGGTYSTLKVQPAELEDSGVYFCASSRSGGRAYNEQFFGPGTRLTVL.

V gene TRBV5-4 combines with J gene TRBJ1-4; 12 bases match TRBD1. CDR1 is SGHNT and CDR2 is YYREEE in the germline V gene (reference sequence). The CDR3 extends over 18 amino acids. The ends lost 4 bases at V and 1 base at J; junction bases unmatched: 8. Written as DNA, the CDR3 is TGTGCCAGCAGCGCGGGACAGGGGGCGCGCTTAACTAATGAAAAACTGTTTTTT. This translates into CASSAGQGARLTNEKLFF.

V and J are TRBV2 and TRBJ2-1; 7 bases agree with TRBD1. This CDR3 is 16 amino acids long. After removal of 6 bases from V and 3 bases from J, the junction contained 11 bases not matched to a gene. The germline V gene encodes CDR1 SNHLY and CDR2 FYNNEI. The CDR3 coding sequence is TGTGCCAGCAGGGATAGAACCGGGACAGTCTACAATGAGCAGTTCTTC. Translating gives CASRDRTGTVYNEQFF.

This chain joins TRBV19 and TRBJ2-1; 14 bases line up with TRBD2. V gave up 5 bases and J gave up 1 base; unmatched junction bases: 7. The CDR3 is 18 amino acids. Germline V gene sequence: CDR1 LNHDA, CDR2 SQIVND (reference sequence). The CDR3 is CASSYGLAGGWSYNEQFF. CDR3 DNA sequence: TGTGCCAGTAGTTACGGACTAGCGGGAGGATGGTCCTACAATGAGCAGTTCTTC.

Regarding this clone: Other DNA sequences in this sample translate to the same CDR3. The CDR3 protein is CASSLASGGNTEAFF. The DNA for the CDR3 is TGTGCCAGCAGCTTAGCGTCAGGGGGGAACACTGAAGCTTTCTTT. V and J are TRBV7-8 and TRBJ1-1; 7 bases map to TRBD1. CDR3 length: 15 amino acids. V shed 0 bases, J shed 1 base, and the junction held 2 bases outside the gene matches. In germline, CDR1 is SGHVS, CDR2 FQNEAQ. The full variable domain, in which reference TRBV7-8 and TRBJ1-1 provide the parts outside the CDR3, is GAGVSQSPRYKVAKRGQDVALRCDPISGHVSLFWYQQALGQGPEFLTYFQNEAQLDKSGLPSDRFFAERPEGSVSTLKIQRTQQEDSAVYLCASSLASGGNTEAFFGQGTRLTVV.

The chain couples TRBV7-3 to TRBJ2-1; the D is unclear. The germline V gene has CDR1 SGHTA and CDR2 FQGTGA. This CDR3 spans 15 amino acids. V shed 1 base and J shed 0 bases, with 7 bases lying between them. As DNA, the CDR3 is TGTGCCAGCAGCTTAAACCCTAGCTCCTACAATGAGCAGTTCTTC. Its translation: CASSLNPSSYNEQFF.

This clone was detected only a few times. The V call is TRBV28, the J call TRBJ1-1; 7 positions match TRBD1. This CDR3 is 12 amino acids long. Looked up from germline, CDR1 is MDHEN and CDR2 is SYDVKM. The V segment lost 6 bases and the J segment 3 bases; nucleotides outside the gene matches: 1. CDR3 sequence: CASSRGYTEAFF. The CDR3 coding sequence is TGTGCCAGCAGCAGGGGGTACACTGAAGCTTTCTTT.

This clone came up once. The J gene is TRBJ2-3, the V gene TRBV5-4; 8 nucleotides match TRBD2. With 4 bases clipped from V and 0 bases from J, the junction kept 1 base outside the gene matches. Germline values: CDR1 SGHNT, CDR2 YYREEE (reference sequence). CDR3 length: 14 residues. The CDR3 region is CASSTSGSTDTQYF. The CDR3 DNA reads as TGTGCCAGCAGCACTAGCGGCAGCACAGATACGCAGTATTTT. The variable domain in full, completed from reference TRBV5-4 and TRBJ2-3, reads ETGVTQSPTHLIKTRGQQVTLRCSSQSGHNTVSWYQQALGQGPQFIFQYYREEENGRGNFPPRFSGLQFPNYSSELNVNALELDDSALYLCASSTSGSTDTQYFGPGTRLTVL.

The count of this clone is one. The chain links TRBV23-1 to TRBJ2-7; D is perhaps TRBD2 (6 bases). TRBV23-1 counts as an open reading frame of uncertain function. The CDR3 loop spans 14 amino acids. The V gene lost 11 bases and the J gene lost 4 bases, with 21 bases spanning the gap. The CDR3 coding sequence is TGCGCCTCCCGGAGGGGTAGGATAGAATACGAGCAGTACTTC. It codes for CASRRGRIEYEQYF.

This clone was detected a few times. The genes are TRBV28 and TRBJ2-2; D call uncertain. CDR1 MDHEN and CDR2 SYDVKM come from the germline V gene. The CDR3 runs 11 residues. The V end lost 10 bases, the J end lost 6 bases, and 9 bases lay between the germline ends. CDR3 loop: CATRNSGELFF. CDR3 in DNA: TGTGCCACGCGAAATTCCGGGGAGCTGTTTTTT.